This T cell receptor (beta chain) was identified during a study of blood T cell repertoires in COVID-19. Study-level background: Italy, Spain and the United States were the sources of the convalescent and acute COVID-19 samples. T cells, B-cell-depleted T cells, or PBMCs supplied cDNA or gDNA.

This clone appeared once. The J segment lost 4 bases and the V segment lost 4 bases, leaving 3 bases of the junction unmatched. CDR1 and CDR2 from the germline V gene are SGHRS and YFSETQ. The CDR3 extends over 14 amino acids. Methods used by the authors: Scientists estimated how many nucleated cells there were by amplifying reference gene primers. The table came from immunoSEQ multiplex PCR; TCRdb's copy has only in-frame clones and leaves some out. Clone size and the V and J calls come from that table; the DNA yielded D and trimming. This sample has 70,000 to 95,000 clones; around 96% occur once, and the top ten carry about 4.1%.

This TCR was recovered from a human donor with active COVID-19. The donor label of this sample is uncertain. Material: peripheral blood. The chain uses TRBV5-1 and TRBJ1-1; 11 bases agree with TRBD1. CDR3 amino acids: CASSHGQGATEAFF. The CDR3 DNA reads TGCGCCAGCAGCCACGGACAGGGGGCCACTGAAGCTTTCTTT. Combining the CDR3 with reference TRBV5-1 and TRBJ1-1 gives the whole variable domain KAGVTQTPRYLIKTRGQQVTLSCSPISGHRSVSWYQQTPGQGLQFLFEYFSETQRNKGNFPGRFSGRQFSNSRSEMNVSTLELGDSALYLCASSHGQGATEAFFGQGTRLTVV.